This T cell receptor beta chain appears in the sequencing data of a study of human T cells and chemical hapten exposure. Study-wide background: Sensitization was performed using 2% DPC on a 2 cm by 2 cm upper inner arm skin site.

This clonotype has more than one count but fewer than ten. TCRdb recomputed calls from the RACE reads with MiXCR, one row per CDR3 protein. The data contain more than 300,000 distinct CDR3 sequences, approximately 5.1% of them singletons. This CDR3 region has 17 residues. Between the trimmed V and J ends, which lost 2 bases and 5 bases, there was a span of 19 bases. Per germline, CDR1 MNHNY and CDR2 SVGAGI (reference sequence). Regarding time point: pre-sensitization, week 0. As to treatment: therapeutic diphenylcyclopropenone sensitization with weekly scalp DPC. The sample consisted of whole blood, taken in connection with sensitization to the hapten diphenylcyclopropenone (DPC). This clonotype was obtained from a woman aged 45-59 years with alopecia areata. Some clones in this sample may be carry-over from other donors' samples. J is TRBJ1-5 and V is TRBV6-6; no reliable D call. CDR3 residues: CASSYVTAVGNYQPQHF. The CDR3 DNA follows: TGTGCCAGCAGTTACGTTACGGCGGTTGGGAATTATCAGCCCCAGCATTTT.